Listed below are T cell receptor beta chains from one sample, sequenced in a study of immune evolution from preneoplasia to lung adenocarcinoma. Some clones are missing from TCRdb's copy, which holds only in-frame ones; the method was immunoSEQ multiplex PCR. The data show around 41,000 clones, roughly 80% seen once. Sequences were obtained from FFPE invasive lung adenocarcinoma tissue. These receptors were taken from a person in their sixties with lung adenocarcinoma. The CDR3 runs from the conserved cysteine through the conserved F or W. Fields, in order: D gene, CDR3 length, J gene, V gene, CDR3 DNA, CDR3 protein. A D gene is named only where the DNA matches it firmly.

>TRBD2|19|TRBJ2-1|TRBV7-4
TGTGCCAGCAGCTTTCCGGGACTAGCGGGAGAAAGCTCCTACAATGAGCAGTTCTTC
CASSFPGLAGESSYNEQFF
>TRBD2|18|TRBJ2-1|TRBV4-2
TGTGCCAGCAGCCAGGACCCCCCGGGACTAGCGGGACAGAATGAGCAGTTCTTC
CASSQDPPGLAGQNEQFF
>TRBD2|12|TRBJ2-3|TRBV30
TGTGCCTCTAGCGGGGGGGCAGATACGCAGTATTTT
CASSGGADTQYF
>-|13|TRBJ1-1|TRBV7-3
TGTGCCAGCAGCCCACGCCGGGGGGCAGGAGCTTTCTTT
CASSPRRGAGAFF
>-|14|TRBJ2-3|TRBV4-2
TGTGCCAGCAGCTTCGGGCGGGGCACAGATACGCAGTATTTT
CASSFGRGTDTQYF
>-|13|TRBJ2-3|TRBV7-2
TGTGCCAGCAGCACGTTAGCGGCCCAGACGCAGTATTTT
CASSTLAAQTQYF
>-|13|TRBJ2-7|TRBV29-1
TGCAGCGGGGCCTGGGGGGGGGCCAGCGAGCAGTACTTC
CSGAWGGASEQYF
>-|15|TRBJ1-2|TRBV5-8
TGTGCCAGCAGCCTTAACAGGGATTCTAACTATGGCTACACCTTC
CASSLNRDSNYGYTF
>-|13|TRBJ2-3|TRBV7-2
TGTGCCAGCAGCACCCGTCGAGTAGATACGCAGTATTTT
CASSTRRVDTQYF
>TRBD1|14|TRBJ2-5|TRBV5-6
TGTGCCAGCGGGAACAGGGGATTCCAAGAGACCCAGTACTTC
CASGNRGFQETQYF